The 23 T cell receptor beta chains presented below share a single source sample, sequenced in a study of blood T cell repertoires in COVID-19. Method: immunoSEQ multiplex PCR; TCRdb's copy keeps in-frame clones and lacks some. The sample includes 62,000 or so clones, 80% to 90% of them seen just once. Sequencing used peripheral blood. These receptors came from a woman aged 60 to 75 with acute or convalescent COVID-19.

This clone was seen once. The CDR3 DNA follows: TGTGCCAGTAGTATCAGCGCCACGCTAAACACTGAAGCTTTCTTT. Translating it yields CASSISATLNTEAFF. This chain joins TRBV19 and TRBJ1-1; D is ambiguous. The germline V and J ends were trimmed by 3 bases and 2 bases, with 13 bases remaining between them. Germline-derived CDR1 and CDR2 are LNHDA and SQIVND (reference sequence). The CDR3 runs 15 residues.

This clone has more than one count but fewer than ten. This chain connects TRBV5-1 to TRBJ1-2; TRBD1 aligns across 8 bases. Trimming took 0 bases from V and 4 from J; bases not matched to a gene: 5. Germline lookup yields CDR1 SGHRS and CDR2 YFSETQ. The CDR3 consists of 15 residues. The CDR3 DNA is TGCGCCAGCAGCTTGGAGGCAGGGGGCGTCTATGGCTACACCTTC. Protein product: CASSLEAGGVYGYTF.

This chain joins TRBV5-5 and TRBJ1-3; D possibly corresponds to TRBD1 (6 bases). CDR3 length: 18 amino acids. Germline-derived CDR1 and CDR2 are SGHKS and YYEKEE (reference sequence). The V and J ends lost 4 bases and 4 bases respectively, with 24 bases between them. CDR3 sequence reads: CASSPRSDQGRRGNTIYF. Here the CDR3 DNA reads TGTGCCAGCAGCCCCAGAAGTGATCAGGGGAGAAGAGGAAACACCATATATTTT. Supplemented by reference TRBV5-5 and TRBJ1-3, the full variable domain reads DAGVTQSPTHLIKTRGQQVTLRCSPISGHKSVSWYQQVLGQGPQFIFQYYEKEERGRGNFPDRFSARQFPNYSSELNVNALLLGDSALYLCASSPRSDQGRRGNTIYFGEGSWLTVV.

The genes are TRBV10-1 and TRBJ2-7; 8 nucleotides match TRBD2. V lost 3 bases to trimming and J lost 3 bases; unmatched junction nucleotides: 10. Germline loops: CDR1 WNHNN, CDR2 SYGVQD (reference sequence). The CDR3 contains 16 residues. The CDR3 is CASSDYGREEIYEQYF. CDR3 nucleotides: TGCGCCAGCAGTGATTATGGGCGGGAGGAGATCTACGAGCAGTACTTC.

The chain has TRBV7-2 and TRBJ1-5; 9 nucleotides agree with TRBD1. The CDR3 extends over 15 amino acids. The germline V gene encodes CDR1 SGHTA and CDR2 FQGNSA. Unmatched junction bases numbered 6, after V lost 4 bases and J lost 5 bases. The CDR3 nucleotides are TGTGCCAGCAGCTATACCGGGACAGGGTATCAGCCCCAGCATTTT. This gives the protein CASSYTGTGYQPQHF.

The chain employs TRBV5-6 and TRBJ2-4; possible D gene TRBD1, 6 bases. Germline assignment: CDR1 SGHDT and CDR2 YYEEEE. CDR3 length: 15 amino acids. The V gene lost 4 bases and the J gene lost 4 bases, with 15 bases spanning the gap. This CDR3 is CASSPPGQGKNIQYF. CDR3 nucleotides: TGTGCCAGCAGCCCACCGGGACAAGGAAAAAACATTCAGTACTTC. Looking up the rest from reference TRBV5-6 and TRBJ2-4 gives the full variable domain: DAGVTQSPTHLIKTRGQQVTLRCSPKSGHDTVSWYQQALGQGPQFIFQYYEEEERQRGNFPDRFSGHQFPNYSSELNVNALLLGDSALYLCASSPPGQGKNIQYFGAGTRLSVL.

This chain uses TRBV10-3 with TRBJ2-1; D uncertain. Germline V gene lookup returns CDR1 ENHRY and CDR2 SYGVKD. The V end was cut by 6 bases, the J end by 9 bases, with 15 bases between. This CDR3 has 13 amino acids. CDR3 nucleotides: TGTGCCATCAGGGGTCCAAGTAGCTCTGAGCAGTTCTTC. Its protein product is CAIRGPSSSEQFF.

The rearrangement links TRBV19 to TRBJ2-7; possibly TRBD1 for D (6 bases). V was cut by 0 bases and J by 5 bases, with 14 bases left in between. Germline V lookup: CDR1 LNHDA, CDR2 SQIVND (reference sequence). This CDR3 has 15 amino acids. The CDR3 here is CASSIEAGELDEQYF. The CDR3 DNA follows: TGTGCCAGTAGTATAGAGGCAGGGGAGCTCGACGAGCAGTACTTC.

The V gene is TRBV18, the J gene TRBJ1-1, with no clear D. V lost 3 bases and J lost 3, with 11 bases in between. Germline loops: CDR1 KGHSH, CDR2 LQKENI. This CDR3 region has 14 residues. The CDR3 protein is CASSPLTADTEAFF. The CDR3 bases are TGTGCCAGCTCACCTTTGACGGCGGACACTGAAGCTTTCTTT.

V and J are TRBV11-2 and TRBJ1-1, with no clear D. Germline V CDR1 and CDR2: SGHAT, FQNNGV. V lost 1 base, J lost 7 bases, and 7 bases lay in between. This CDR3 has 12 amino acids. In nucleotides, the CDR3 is TGTGCCAGCAGCTTAGTGGCAGTTGAAGCTTTCTTT. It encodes CASSLVAVEAFF. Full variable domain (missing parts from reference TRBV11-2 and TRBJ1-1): EAGVAQSPRYKIIEKRQSVAFWCNPISGHATLYWYQQILGQGPKLLIQFQNNGVVDDSQLPKDRFSAERLKGVDSTLKIQPAKLEDSAVYLCASSLVAVEAFFGQGTRLTVV.

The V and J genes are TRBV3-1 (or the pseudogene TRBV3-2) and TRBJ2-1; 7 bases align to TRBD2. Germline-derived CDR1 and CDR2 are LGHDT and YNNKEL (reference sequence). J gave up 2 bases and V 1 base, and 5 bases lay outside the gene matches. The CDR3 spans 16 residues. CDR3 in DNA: TGTGCCAGCAGCCAAGGAGCGGGACTAACCTACAATGAGCAGTTCTTC. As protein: CASSQGAGLTYNEQFF.

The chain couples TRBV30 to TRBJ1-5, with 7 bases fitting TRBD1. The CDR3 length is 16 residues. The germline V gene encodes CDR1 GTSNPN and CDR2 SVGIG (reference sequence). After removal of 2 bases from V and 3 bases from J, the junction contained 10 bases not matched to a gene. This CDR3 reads CAWSPPVTGSNQPQHF. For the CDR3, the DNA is TGTGCCTGGAGTCCCCCCGTGACAGGGTCCAATCAGCCCCAGCATTTT.

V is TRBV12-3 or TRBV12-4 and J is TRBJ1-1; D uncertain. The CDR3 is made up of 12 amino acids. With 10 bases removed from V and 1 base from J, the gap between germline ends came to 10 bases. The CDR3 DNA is TGTGCCACTTCGAGTTGGAACACTGAAGCTTTCTTT. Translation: CATSSWNTEAFF.

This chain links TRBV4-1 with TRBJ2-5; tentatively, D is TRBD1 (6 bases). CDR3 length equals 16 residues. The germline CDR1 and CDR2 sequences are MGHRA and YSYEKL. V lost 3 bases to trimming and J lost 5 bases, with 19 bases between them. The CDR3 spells CASSQRFGGAGETQYF. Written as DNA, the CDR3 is TGCGCCAGCAGCCAGAGATTTGGGGGCGCAGGGGAGACCCAGTACTTC.

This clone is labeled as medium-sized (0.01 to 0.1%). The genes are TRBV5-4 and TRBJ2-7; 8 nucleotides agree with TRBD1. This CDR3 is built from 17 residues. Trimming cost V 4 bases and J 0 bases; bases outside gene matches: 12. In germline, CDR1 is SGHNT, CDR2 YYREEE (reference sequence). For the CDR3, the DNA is TGTGCCAGCAGCACCGGTGGACAGGGCCTAAGCTCCTACGAGCAGTACTTC. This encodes CASSTGGQGLSSYEQYF.

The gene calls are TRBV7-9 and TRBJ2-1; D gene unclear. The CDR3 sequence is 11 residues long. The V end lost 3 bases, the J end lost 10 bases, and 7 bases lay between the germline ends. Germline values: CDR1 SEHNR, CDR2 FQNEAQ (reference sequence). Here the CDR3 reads CASSFAAEQFF. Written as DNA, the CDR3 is TGTGCCAGCAGCTTTGCGGCAGAGCAGTTCTTC.

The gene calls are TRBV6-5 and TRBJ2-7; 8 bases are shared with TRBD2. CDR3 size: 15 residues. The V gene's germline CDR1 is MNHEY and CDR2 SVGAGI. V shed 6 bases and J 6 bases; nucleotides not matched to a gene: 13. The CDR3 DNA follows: TGTGCCAGCAGCCTTCTAAGGGGCGCGGGGGGCGAGCAGTACTTC. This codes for CASSLLRGAGGEQYF.

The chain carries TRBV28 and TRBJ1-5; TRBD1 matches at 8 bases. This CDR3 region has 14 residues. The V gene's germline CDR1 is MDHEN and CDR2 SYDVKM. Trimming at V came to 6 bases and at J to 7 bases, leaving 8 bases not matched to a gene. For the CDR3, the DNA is TGTGCCAGCAGACAGGGGGGGGACGGGCAGCCCCAGCATTTT. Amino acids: CASRQGGDGQPQHF. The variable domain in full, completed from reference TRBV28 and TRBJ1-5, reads DVKVTQSSRYLVKRTGEKVFLECVQDMDHENMFWYRQDPGLGLRLIYFSYDVKMKEKGDIPEGYSVSREKKERFSLILESASTNQTSMYLCASRQGGDGQPQHFGDGTRLSIL.

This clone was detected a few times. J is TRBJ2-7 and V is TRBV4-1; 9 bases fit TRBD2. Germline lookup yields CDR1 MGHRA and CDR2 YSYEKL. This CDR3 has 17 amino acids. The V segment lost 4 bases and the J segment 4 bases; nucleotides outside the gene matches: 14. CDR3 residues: CASSPHKPGTSSYEQYF. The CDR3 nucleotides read TGCGCCAGCAGCCCTCATAAGCCCGGGACTAGCTCATACGAGCAGTACTTC.

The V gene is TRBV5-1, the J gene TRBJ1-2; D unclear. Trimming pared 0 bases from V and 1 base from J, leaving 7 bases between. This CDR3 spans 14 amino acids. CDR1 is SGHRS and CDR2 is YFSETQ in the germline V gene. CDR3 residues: CASSLGSNNYGYTF. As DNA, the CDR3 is TGCGCCAGCAGCTTGGGTAGCAATAACTATGGCTACACCTTC. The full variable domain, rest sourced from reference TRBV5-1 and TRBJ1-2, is KAGVTQTPRYLIKTRGQQVTLSCSPISGHRSVSWYQQTPGQGLQFLFEYFSETQRNKGNFPGRFSGRQFSNSRSEMNVSTLELGDSALYLCASSLGSNNYGYTFGSGTRLTVV.

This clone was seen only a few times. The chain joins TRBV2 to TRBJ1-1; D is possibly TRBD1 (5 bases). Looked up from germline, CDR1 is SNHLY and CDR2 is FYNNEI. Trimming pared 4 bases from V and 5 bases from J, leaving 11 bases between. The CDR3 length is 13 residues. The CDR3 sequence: CASSVDQGTEAFF. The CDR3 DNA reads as TGTGCCAGCAGTGTGGATCAGGGTACTGAAGCTTTCTTT.

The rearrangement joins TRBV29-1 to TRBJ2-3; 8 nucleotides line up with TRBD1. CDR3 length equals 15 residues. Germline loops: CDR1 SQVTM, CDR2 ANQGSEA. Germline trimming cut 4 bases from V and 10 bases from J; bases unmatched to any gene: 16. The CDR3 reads CSVVARDRPSPSQYF. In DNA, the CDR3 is TGCAGCGTTGTGGCCCGGGACAGGCCCTCTCCTTCGCAGTATTTT.

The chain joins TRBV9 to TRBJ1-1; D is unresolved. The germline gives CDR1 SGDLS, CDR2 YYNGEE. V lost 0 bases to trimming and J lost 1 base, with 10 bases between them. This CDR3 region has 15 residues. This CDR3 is CASSVGEGWNTEAFF. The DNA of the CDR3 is TGTGCCAGCAGCGTAGGAGAGGGTTGGAACACTGAAGCTTTCTTT.